The 10 T cell receptor beta chains in this list originate from one sample, sequenced in a study of shared clonotypes between healthy human individuals. Profiled with immunoSEQ multiplex PCR; TCRdb holds only in-frame clones, not every one. Of 2 million to 2.5 million clones detected, under 97% appear once; the ten largest clones hold around 0.13%. The sequenced material came from naive CD4+ T cells sorted from blood. The subset is: CD45RA+ positively selected. Receptor source: a young man in good health.

The V and J genes are TRBV7-6 and TRBJ2-2; D remains ambiguous. The V end lost 3 bases, the J end lost 2 bases, and 4 bases lay between the germline ends. Looked up from germline, CDR1 is SGHVS and CDR2 is FNYEAQ. The CDR3 extends over 13 amino acids. The CDR3 DNA reads TGTGCCAGCAGCTTTGGCAACACCGGGGAGCTGTTTTTT. This sequence encodes CASSFGNTGELFF.

V is TRBV5-4 and J is TRBJ2-7, with D possibly TRBD2 on 6 matching bases. The V gene's germline CDR1 is SGHNT and CDR2 YYREEE (reference sequence). CDR3 length: 13 residues. The V and J ends lost 3 bases and 4 bases respectively, with 11 bases between them. This CDR3 is CASSSGTYYEQYF. Here the CDR3 DNA reads TGTGCCAGCAGCTCAGGGACTTATTACGAGCAGTACTTC.

The rearrangement uses TRBV5-1 and TRBJ1-2; TRBD1 aligns across 9 bases. Germline assignment: CDR1 SGHRS and CDR2 YFSETQ. The CDR3 loop spans 14 amino acids. Trimming at V came to 0 bases and at J to 7 bases, leaving 4 bases not matched to a gene. CDR3 residues: CASSLADRGSGYTF. The CDR3 coding sequence is TGCGCCAGCAGCTTGGCCGACAGGGGGTCTGGCTACACCTTC.

This rearrangement joins TRBV10-3 to TRBJ1-6; D is unclear. CDR1 and CDR2 from the germline V gene are ENHRY and SYGVKD. Trimming took off 2 bases at V and 10 bases at J, with 15 bases between the two ends. The CDR3 is 15 amino acids. Here the CDR3 reads CAISERTVVGSPLHF. The CDR3 bases are TGTGCCATCAGTGAGCGGACGGTCGTAGGATCACCCCTCCACTTT.

About this clone: Other DNA sequences in the sample encode the same CDR3. The rearrangement links TRBV4-1 to TRBJ2-5, with D possibly called TRBD1 or TRBD2 (5 bases each). Germline-derived CDR1 and CDR2 are MGHRA and YSYEKL. V was trimmed by 4 bases and J by 2 bases, leaving 8 bases between them. The CDR3 contains 13 residues. In DNA, the CDR3 is TGCGCCAGCAGCCTAGGGACGCAAGAGACCCAGTACTTC. Translation gives CASSLGTQETQYF.

CDR3: CASSQDYSLGSYEQYF. CDR3 DNA: TGCGCCAGCAGCCAAGATTATAGCCTGGGATCCTACGAGCAGTACTTC. V gene TRBV4-3 combines with J gene TRBJ2-7; D uncertain. V was clipped by 0 bases and J by 1 base, with 13 bases between them. CDR1 is LGHNA and CDR2 is YSLEER in the germline V gene. CDR3 size: 16 residues.

The V gene is TRBV30, the J gene TRBJ2-5; TRBD1 or TRBD2 may be the D gene (6 bases each). The length of the CDR3 is 15 residues. Germline assignment: CDR1 GTSNPN and CDR2 SVGIG (reference sequence). The V end was cut by 5 bases, the J end by 5 bases, with 21 bases between. CDR3 region: CAWAAQSGAGETQYF. The CDR3, as DNA: TGTGCCTGGGCTGCTCAATCAGGGGCGGGGGAGACCCAGTACTTC.

A single count supports this clone. The V gene is TRBV5-1, the J gene TRBJ2-7; D is tentatively TRBD1 or TRBD2 (5 bases each). The germline V gene encodes CDR1 SGHRS and CDR2 YFSETQ. Trimming took off 4 bases at V and 2 bases at J, with 13 bases between the two ends. CDR3 size: 14 residues. The CDR3 loop is CASSTGDGTYEQYF. CDR3 in DNA: TGCGCCAGCAGCACCGGGGACGGAACCTACGAGCAGTACTTC.

V is TRBV10-1 and J is TRBJ2-7; TRBD2 is a possible D gene (7 bases). Trimming shortened V by 3 bases and J by 4 bases, and 16 bases separated the two germline ends. The CDR3 is 15 amino acids. From germline, CDR1 is WNHNN and CDR2 SYGVQD (reference sequence). Written as DNA, the CDR3 is TGCGCCAGCAGTGATTGGGGGGGCCGGTGGTACGAGCAGTACTTC. It specifies CASSDWGGRWYEQYF.

The chain's CDR3 is CASSPRGPEFNQPQHF. The CDR3 bases are TGTGCCAGTAGTCCCCGGGGGCCAGAATTCAATCAGCCCCAGCATTTT. The chain joins TRBV19 to TRBJ1-5, with a tentative D call TRBD1 (6 bases). Trimming took off 5 bases at V and 3 bases at J, with 17 bases between the two ends. The CDR3 is made up of 16 amino acids. Germline lookup yields CDR1 LNHDA and CDR2 SQIVND (reference sequence).